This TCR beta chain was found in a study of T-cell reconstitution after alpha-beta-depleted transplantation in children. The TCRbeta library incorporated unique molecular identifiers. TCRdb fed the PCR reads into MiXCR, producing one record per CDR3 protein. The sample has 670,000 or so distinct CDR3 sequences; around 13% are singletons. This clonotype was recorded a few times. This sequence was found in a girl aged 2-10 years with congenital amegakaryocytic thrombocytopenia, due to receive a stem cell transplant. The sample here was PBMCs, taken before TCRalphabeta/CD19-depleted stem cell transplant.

The CDR3 sequence: CASSLNGGLNEQFF. CDR3 nucleotide sequence: TGTGCCAGCAGCTTAAATGGAGGATTGAATGAGCAGTTCTTC. The chain links TRBV11-3 to TRBJ2-1, with D possibly being TRBD2 (5 bases). The V gene lost 2 bases and the J gene lost 7 bases, with 12 bases spanning the gap. The CDR3 contains 14 residues. Germline V gene data show CDR1 as SGHNT and CDR2 as YENEEA. The variable domain in full, with the rest retrieved from reference TRBV11-3 and TRBJ2-1, is EAGVVQSPRYKIIEKKQPVAFWCNPISGHNTLYWYLQNLGQGPELLIRYENEEAVDDSQLPKDRFSAERLKGVDSTLKIQPAELGDSAVYLCASSLNGGLNEQFFGPGTRLTVL.